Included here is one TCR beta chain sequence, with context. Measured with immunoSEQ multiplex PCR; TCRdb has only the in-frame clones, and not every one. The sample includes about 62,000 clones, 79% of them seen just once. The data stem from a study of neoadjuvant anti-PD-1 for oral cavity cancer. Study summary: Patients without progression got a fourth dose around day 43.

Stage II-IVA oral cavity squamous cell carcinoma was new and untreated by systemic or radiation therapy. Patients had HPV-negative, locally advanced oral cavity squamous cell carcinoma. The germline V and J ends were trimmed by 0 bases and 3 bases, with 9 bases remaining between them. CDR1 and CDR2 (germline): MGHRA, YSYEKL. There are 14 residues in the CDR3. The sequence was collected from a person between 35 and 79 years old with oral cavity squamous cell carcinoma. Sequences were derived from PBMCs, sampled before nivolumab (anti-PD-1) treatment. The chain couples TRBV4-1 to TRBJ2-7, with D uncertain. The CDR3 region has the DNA TGCGCCAGCAGCCAAGATTCTGAGGACTACGAGCAGTACTTC. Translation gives CASSQDSEDYEQYF.